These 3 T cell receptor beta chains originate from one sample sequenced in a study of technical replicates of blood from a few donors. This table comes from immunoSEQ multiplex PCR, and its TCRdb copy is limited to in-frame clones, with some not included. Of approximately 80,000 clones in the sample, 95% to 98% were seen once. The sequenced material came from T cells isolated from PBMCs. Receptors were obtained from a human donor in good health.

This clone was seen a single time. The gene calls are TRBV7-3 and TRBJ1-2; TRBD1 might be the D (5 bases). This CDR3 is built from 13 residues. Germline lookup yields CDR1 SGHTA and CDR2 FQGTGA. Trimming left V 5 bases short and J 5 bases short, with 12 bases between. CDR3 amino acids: CASSPGGDYGYTF. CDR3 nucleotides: TGTGCCAGCAGCCCTGGGGGGGATTATGGCTACACCTTC.

The CDR3 DNA sequence: TGTGCCAGCAGCCCAACAGCCTCCTCTGGGGCCAACGTCCTGACTTTC. Its protein is CASSPTASSGANVLTF. J is TRBJ2-6 and V is TRBV7-3; D call uncertain. The V gene's germline CDR1 is SGHTA and CDR2 FQGTGA. V was trimmed by 5 bases and J by 0 bases, leaving 11 bases between them. The CDR3 runs to 16 residues.

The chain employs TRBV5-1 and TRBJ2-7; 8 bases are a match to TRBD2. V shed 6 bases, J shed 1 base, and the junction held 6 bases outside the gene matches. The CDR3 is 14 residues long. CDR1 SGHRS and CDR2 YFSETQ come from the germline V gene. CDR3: CASTPTSGSYEQYF. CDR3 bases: TGCGCCAGCACCCCCACTAGCGGATCCTACGAGCAGTACTTC.